The rows below give T cell receptor beta chains drawn from one sample of a study of graft-versus-host responses after intestinal transplantation. The table came from immunoSEQ multiplex PCR; TCRdb's copy has only in-frame clones and leaves some out. The data show about 40,000 clones, nearly 90% seen once. The sequencing used PBMCs, collected roughly 270 days after transplant. The receptors were gathered from a human patient who received an intestinal transplant, so some T cells may come from the graft donor. The conserved cysteine and the conserved F or W are not part of the CDR3 here. Fields, in order: V gene, J gene, CDR3 protein.

V: TRBV18; J: TRBJ1-1; CDR3: ASSPRTAEAF
V: TRBV27; J: TRBJ2-3; CDR3: ASSLLLTATDTQY
V: TRBV19; J: TRBJ1-1; CDR3: ASSMAAGEAF
V: TRBV13; J: TRBJ1-2; CDR3: ASSFPPPGLSSLGYT
V: TRBV9; J: TRBJ2-3; CDR3: ASSAGTGRDTQY
V: TRBV15; J: TRBJ2-1; CDR3: ATSRDQIEQF
V: TRBV14; J: TRBJ2-5; CDR3: ASSFRLAGEETQY
V: TRBV5-1; J: TRBJ1-2; CDR3: ASSFDIGVGGYT
V: TRBV2; J: TRBJ1-1; CDR3: ASSYTGMNTEAF
V: TRBV6-1; J: TRBJ2-1; CDR3: ASSDESLRTYYNEQF